A single sample is the source of the 24 T cell receptor beta chains below, sequenced in a study of sequential checkpoint blockade in melanoma. Noted treatment: randomized to nivolumab then ipilimumab (arm A) or the reverse (arm B). The protocol was immunoSEQ multiplex PCR, while the TCRdb copy is restricted to in-frame clones and leaves out a portion. The data contain 13,000 or so clones, 82% of them singletons. The starting material was CD8+ T cells sorted from blood (inferred from file names), obtained from a patient given nivolumab and ipilimumab in sequence. These receptors originate from a human donor with melanoma.

This rearrangement joins TRBV4-1 to TRBJ1-1; 7 bases are shared with TRBD1. The germline CDR1 and CDR2 sequences are MGHRA and YSYEKL. The CDR3 consists of 15 residues. Germline trimming cut 0 bases from V and 4 bases from J; bases unmatched to any gene: 5. Written as DNA, the CDR3 is TGCGCCAGCAGCCAAGATCGGGCAGGGGGCACTGAAGCTTTCTTT. It yields the protein CASSQDRAGGTEAFF.

The CDR3, as DNA: TGTGCCAGCAGGACGACAGGGTTAGGGTATGGCTACACCTTC. Translation gives CASRTTGLGYGYTF. The chain combines TRBV9 with TRBJ1-2, with TRBD1 matching 7 bases. Germline-derived CDR1 and CDR2 are SGDLS and YYNGEE. With V trimmed by 5 bases and J by 5 bases, 9 bases remained unmatched. The CDR3 is 14 residues long.

The chain has TRBV4-1 and TRBJ1-5; 8 positions match TRBD1. The CDR3 loop spans 14 amino acids. Trimming at V came to 1 base and at J to 7 bases, leaving 3 bases not matched to a gene. Germline V gene lookup returns CDR1 MGHRA and CDR2 YSYEKL. In DNA, the CDR3 is TGCGCCAGCAGCCAAGGGCCAGGGGGCCAGCCCCAGCATTTT. Its protein is CASSQGPGGQPQHF.

The chain combines TRBV5-4 with TRBJ2-3; TRBD1 matches 7 bases. CDR3 length equals 18 residues. Germline V CDR1 and CDR2: SGHNT, YYREEE (reference sequence). V trimming: 1 base; J trimming: 2 bases; junction bases outside the gene matches: 13. The CDR3 protein is CASSLSVSGTENTDTQYF. CDR3 DNA: TGTGCCAGCAGCTTGTCCGTTTCGGGGACAGAGAACACAGATACGCAGTATTTT.

This clone was detected only a few times. This chain uses TRBV13 with TRBJ1-1; D remains ambiguous. CDR1 is PRHDT and CDR2 is FYEKMQ in the germline V gene (reference sequence). The CDR3 totals 13 residues. Trimming removed 5 bases from V and 2 bases from J, with 9 bases in between. CDR3 loop: CASSPSSNTEAFF. CDR3 coding DNA: TGTGCCAGCAGCCCCTCTAGTAACACTGAAGCTTTCTTT.

V is TRBV4-3 and J is TRBJ2-1; D not resolved. This CDR3 has 13 amino acids. Deletions cut 6 bases from V and 7 bases from J, with 13 bases between. The germline gives CDR1 LGHNA, CDR2 YSLEER. CDR3 DNA sequence: TGCGCCAGCAGTCCCGACACCAAGAATGAGCAGTTCTTC. Amino acids: CASSPDTKNEQFF.

J is TRBJ1-2 and V is TRBV9; 8 bases are a match to TRBD1. Germline V lookup: CDR1 SGDLS, CDR2 YYNGEE. The V segment lost 2 bases and the J segment 8 bases; nucleotides outside the gene matches: 14. This CDR3 comprises 16 residues. CDR3 region: CASSVTGQGPWVGYTF. The CDR3 nucleotides are TGTGCCAGCAGCGTCACCGGACAGGGACCCTGGGTGGGCTACACCTTC.

The chain joins TRBV18 to TRBJ1-6, with a tentative D call TRBD1 (5 bases). CDR1 and CDR2 (germline): KGHSH, LQKENI. The V end was cut by 2 bases, the J end by 3 bases, with 11 bases between. CDR3 size: 16 residues. In DNA form, the CDR3 reads TGTGCCAGCTCACCATACGGGGGGGACTATAATTCACCCCTCCACTTT. Translating it yields CASSPYGGDYNSPLHF.

The gene calls are TRBV14 and TRBJ1-4; no reliable D call. Germline lookup yields CDR1 SGHDN and CDR2 FVKESK. V dropped 5 bases and J dropped 8 bases, with 12 bases sitting between them. This CDR3 is built from 13 residues. The CDR3: CASSSRTREKLFF. In DNA form, the CDR3 reads TGTGCCAGCAGCTCACGAACGCGGGAAAAACTGTTTTTT.

This chain uses TRBV7-8 with TRBJ2-2; maybe TRBD2 (5 bases). V was clipped by 1 base and J by 3 bases, with 12 bases between them. CDR1 is SGHVS, CDR2 FQNEAQ, per germline. The CDR3 length is 16 residues. The CDR3 region is CASSLGWVEDTGELFF. Here the CDR3 DNA reads TGTGCCAGCAGCTTAGGGTGGGTGGAGGACACCGGGGAGCTGTTTTTT.

This rearrangement joins TRBV13 to TRBJ2-6; 7 bases are a match to TRBD1. CDR3 length: 18 amino acids. From germline, CDR1 is PRHDT and CDR2 FYEKMQ (reference sequence). With 4 bases clipped from V and 0 bases from J, the junction kept 9 bases outside the gene matches. CDR3 DNA sequence: TGTGCCAGCAGCTCCAGACAGGGCCTTAGCTCTGGGGCCAACGTCCTGACTTTC. This codes for CASSSRQGLSSGANVLTF.

The DNA of the CDR3 is TGTGCCAGCAGCTTAGTGCGATACTATGGCTACACCTTC. Protein sequence: CASSLVRYYGYTF. The chain couples TRBV7-3 to TRBJ1-2, with D unclear. There are 13 residues in the CDR3. Between the trimmed V and J ends, which lost 2 bases and 3 bases, there was a span of 7 bases. Germline CDR1 and CDR2: SGHTA and FQGTGA.

Concerning this clone: The limits of the CDR3 on the DNA are not certain, so only TCRdb's listed CDR3 is given. J is TRBJ2-1 and V is TRBV27; the table names TRBD1, a call not compared with the DNA. Germline assignment: CDR1 MNHEY and CDR2 SMNVEV (reference sequence). The CDR3 totals 14 residues, both ends included. CDR3 protein: CASNPKVAGGILFF.

The chain recombines TRBV6-6 with TRBJ1-5, with 10 positions matching TRBD1. V dropped 6 bases and J dropped 7; count of bases not matched to a gene: 9. Per the germline V gene, CDR1 is MNHNY and CDR2 is SVGAGI (reference sequence). This CDR3 comprises 15 residues. CDR3 sequence (DNA): TGTGCCAGCAGAGAACCGGGACAGGGGACACAGCCCCAGCATTTT. It translates to CASREPGQGTQPQHF.

Note on this clone: The junction departs from the called germline gene at one end, perhaps through a read error. The rearrangement joins TRBV4-3 to TRBJ2-1; D not resolved. The CDR3 runs to 18 residues. Germline lookup yields CDR1 LGHNA and CDR2 YSLEER. In DNA form, the CDR3 reads TGCGCCAGCAGCCAAGCCTCCTATTTAATGAGCTCCTGCAATGAGCAGTTCTTC. Protein sequence: CASSQASYLMSSCNEQFF.

CDR3 region: CASSPGTSSYHEQYF. The CDR3, as DNA: TGCGCCAGCAGCCCAGGGACTTCATCGTACCACGAGCAGTACTTC. The rearrangement uses TRBV4-3 and TRBJ2-7, with a tentative D call TRBD2 (6 bases). Trimming pared 4 bases from V and 5 bases from J, leaving 18 bases between. Germline assignment: CDR1 LGHNA and CDR2 YSLEER. The CDR3 is made up of 15 amino acids.

The chain uses TRBV9 and TRBJ2-1; 7 positions match TRBD1. The germline gives CDR1 SGDLS, CDR2 YYNGEE. Trimming cost V 4 bases and J 8 bases; bases outside gene matches: 12. The CDR3 consists of 15 residues. Written as DNA, the CDR3 is TGTGCCAGCAGCCCTCAGGGCAGGGGGTCGGATGAGCAGTTCTTC. Translating it yields CASSPQGRGSDEQFF.

This clone is deemed medium-sized. The chain combines TRBV18 with TRBJ1-2; TRBD1 matches at 8 bases. The V and J ends lost 3 bases and 6 bases, in that order; junction bases with no gene match: 15. The CDR3 runs to 17 residues. Germline lookup yields CDR1 KGHSH and CDR2 LQKENI. The CDR3, as DNA: TGTGCCAGCTCACCGAGCGGACAGGGAAGTTTCTCGGATGGCTACACCTTC. Protein product: CASSPSGQGSFSDGYTF. The variable domain in full, completed from reference TRBV18 and TRBJ1-2, reads NAGVMQNPRHLVRRRGQEARLRCSPMKGHSHVYWYRQLPEEGLKFMVYLQKENIIDESGMPKERFSAEFPKEGPSILRIQQVVRGDSAAYFCASSPSGQGSFSDGYTFGSGTRLTVV.

The V and J genes are TRBV5-8 and TRBJ2-7, with D possibly TRBD2 on 6 matching bases. Germline V gives CDR1 SGHTS, CDR2 YDEGEE. V was pared by 7 bases and J by 0 bases, with 8 bases between. CDR3 length: 12 amino acids. The CDR3, as DNA: TGTGCCAGCGCCGGGAGCTCCTACGAGCAGTACTTC. Amino acid sequence: CASAGSSYEQYF.

V is TRBV7-9 and J is TRBJ1-5; D uncertain. V lost 5 bases to trimming and J lost 4 bases, with 6 bases between them. In germline, CDR1 is SEHNR, CDR2 FQNEAQ (reference sequence). This CDR3 has 12 amino acids. The CDR3: CASSLNNQPQHF. For the CDR3, the DNA is TGTGCCAGCAGCCTTAATAATCAGCCCCAGCATTTT.

The chain employs TRBV29-1 and TRBJ2-1, with TRBD2 matching 12 bases. Germline V CDR1 and CDR2: SQVTM, ANQGSEA. The CDR3 has 17 amino acids. Germline trimming cut 3 bases from V and 4 bases from J; bases unmatched to any gene: 10. CDR3 amino acids: CSVDALLAGGPYNEQFF. The CDR3 DNA reads as TGCAGCGTTGATGCCCTACTAGCGGGAGGCCCTTACAATGAGCAGTTCTTC.

The chain links TRBV7-6 to TRBJ1-6, with unresolved D. In germline, CDR1 is SGHVS, CDR2 FNYEAQ. There are 17 residues in the CDR3. Trimming removed 5 bases at V and 1 base at J, with 15 bases between. CDR3 bases: TGTGCCAGCAGCCCGTCGAGGGAAGGGTCCTATAATTCACCCCTCCACTTT. Protein: CASSPSREGSYNSPLHF.

This clone was seen only a few times. The rearrangement joins TRBV9 to TRBJ1-5; 8 bases line up with TRBD1. With V trimmed by 4 bases and J by 2 bases, 17 bases remained unmatched. The germline V gene has CDR1 SGDLS and CDR2 YYNGEE. The length of the CDR3 is 19 residues. In DNA form, the CDR3 reads TGTGCCAGCAGCAAAGGGGGGAGGACAGGGACCGATTGCAATCAGCCCCAGCATTTT. Protein product: CASSKGGRTGTDCNQPQHF.

The rearrangement uses TRBV9 and TRBJ1-5; perhaps TRBD1 as D (5 bases). The CDR3 is made up of 15 amino acids. The V gene lost 5 bases and the J gene lost 2 bases, with 14 bases spanning the gap. Germline V lookup: CDR1 SGDLS, CDR2 YYNGEE. CDR3 bases: TGTGCCAGCAGTAAAGACAGACGTCGCAATCAGCCCCAGCATTTT. Translation gives CASSKDRRRNQPQHF.